The 29 T cell receptor beta chains below come from one sample, sequenced in a study of OX40 agonist ivuxolimab in advanced cancers. The assay was immunoSEQ multiplex PCR, and TCRdb's table has in-frame clones only and misses some. The profile shows 70,000 or so clones, approximately 86% of them singletons. The sample was CD4+ or CD8+ T cells sorted from blood, taken in a trial of the OX40 agonist ivuxolimab. The source is an adult with an advanced solid tumor such as melanoma, head and neck, liver or kidney cancer.

The chain carries TRBV4-1 and TRBJ1-1, with D unresolved. CDR1 and CDR2 from the germline V gene are MGHRA and YSYEKL. Between the trimmed V and J ends, which lost 4 bases and 1 base, there was a span of 4 bases. The CDR3 length is 12 residues. CDR3 residues: CASSLGNTEAFF. CDR3 in DNA: TGCGCCAGCAGCCTGGGGAACACTGAAGCTTTCTTT.

This sequence joins TRBV7-2 and TRBJ1-1; 9 nucleotides match TRBD1. Germline CDR1 is SGHTA and CDR2 is FQGNSA. The CDR3 runs to 13 residues. With V trimmed by 5 bases and J by 6 bases, 4 bases remained unmatched. The CDR3, as DNA: TGTGCCAGCAGCCCGACAGGGGGGGCTGAAGCTTTCTTT. This translates into CASSPTGGAEAFF.

The chain joins TRBV5-8 to TRBJ2-3, with D perhaps matching TRBD2 (7 bases). Trimming stripped 7 bases from V and 6 bases from J, with 18 bases between. Germline CDR1 reads SGHTS; CDR2 reads YDEGEE. CDR3 length: 14 residues. The CDR3 here is CASGGDTAVDTQYF. The CDR3, as DNA: TGTGCCAGCGGGGGGGACACGGCAGTTGATACGCAGTATTTT.

The chain links TRBV27 to TRBJ2-4; possibly TRBD2 for D (5 bases). V was shortened by 2 bases and J by 3 bases, with 11 bases between the two germline ends. This CDR3 spans 15 amino acids. Germline CDR1 and CDR2: MNHEY and SMNVEV (reference sequence). CDR3 protein: CASSLRGGGKNIQYF. The CDR3 DNA reads TGTGCCAGCAGTTTACGAGGAGGTGGCAAAAACATTCAGTACTTC.

This clone was observed a single time. The J gene is TRBJ1-2, the V gene TRBV7-2; TRBD1 aligns across 9 bases. The CDR3 sequence is 14 residues long. With V trimmed by 5 bases and J by 8 bases, 9 bases remained unmatched. Germline lookup yields CDR1 SGHTA and CDR2 FQGNSA. The CDR3 loop is CASSPRTGDNGYTF. As DNA, the CDR3 is TGTGCCAGCAGCCCCCGGACAGGGGACAACGGCTACACCTTC.

The V gene is TRBV2, the J gene TRBJ2-1, with D perhaps matching TRBD1 or TRBD2 (5 bases each). Trimming shortened V by 6 bases and J by 0 bases, and 24 bases separated the two germline ends. The germline V gene has CDR1 SNHLY and CDR2 FYNNEI. This CDR3 has 19 residues. CDR3 sequence: CASRRGVGSRALSYNEQFF. The CDR3 bases are TGTGCCAGCAGAAGGGGAGTAGGGAGTCGGGCCCTCTCCTACAATGAGCAGTTCTTC.

This rearrangement joins TRBV28 to TRBJ1-5; 7 positions match TRBD1. CDR3 length equals 16 residues. With V trimmed by 4 bases and J by 7 bases, 13 bases remained unmatched. Germline-derived CDR1 and CDR2 are MDHEN and SYDVKM. CDR3 nucleotides: TGTGCCAGCAGTTCCCAAAGACAGGGATGGCGGCAGCCCCAGCATTTT. This sequence encodes CASSSQRQGWRQPQHF.

The chain combines TRBV19 with TRBJ1-1; D is uncertain. The CDR3 totals 16 residues. Trimming pared 3 bases from V and 1 base from J, leaving 15 bases between. In germline, CDR1 is LNHDA, CDR2 SQIVND (reference sequence). CDR3 bases: TGTGCCAGTAGTATCCCACCGAGAGGTGGGAACACTGAAGCTTTCTTT. It encodes CASSIPPRGGNTEAFF.

The chain is built from TRBV10-1 and TRBJ2-1; a possible D gene is TRBD1 (5 bases). This CDR3 has 12 amino acids. Germline V lookup: CDR1 WNHNN, CDR2 SYGVQD (reference sequence). Deletions cut 3 bases from V and 6 bases from J, with 6 bases between. CDR3 nucleotides: TGCGCCAGCAGTGACAGGGTCAATGAGCAGTTCTTC. It is translated as CASSDRVNEQFF.

This clone came up a few times. The V gene is TRBV15, the J gene TRBJ2-2; 7 positions match TRBD2. This CDR3 contains 17 residues. Germline CDR1 is LNHNV and CDR2 is YYDKDF (reference sequence). V was pared by 0 bases and J by 1 base, with 5 bases of the junction left unmatched. The CDR3 loop is CATSRDRLAVNTGELFF. The CDR3 nucleotides are TGTGCCACCAGCAGAGATCGGCTAGCGGTGAACACCGGGGAGCTGTTTTTT.

This clone was seen a single time. This CDR3 is CASSLFQQGPYEQYF. In DNA form, the CDR3 reads TGTGCCAGCAGTTTATTTCAGCAAGGGCCCTACGAGCAGTACTTC. The chain joins TRBV27 to TRBJ2-7, with D uncertain. V was clipped by 1 base and J by 2 bases, with 12 bases between them. CDR3 length: 15 residues. Germline CDR1 reads MNHEY; CDR2 reads SMNVEV (reference sequence).

This chain uses TRBV19 with TRBJ2-6; 7 positions agree with TRBD2. The germline V gene encodes CDR1 LNHDA and CDR2 SQIVND (reference sequence). This CDR3 is 12 amino acids long. The CDR3 region has the DNA TGTGTTTCGGGCGGGGGTGGCAACGTCCTGACTTTC. Residues: CVSGGGGNVLTF.

The chain recombines TRBV18 with TRBJ2-3; TRBD1 matches 7 bases. This CDR3 has 17 amino acids. Per the germline V gene, CDR1 is KGHSH and CDR2 is LQKENI. V was clipped by 0 bases and J by 1 base; unmatched bases: 7. Written as DNA, the CDR3 is TGTGCCAGCTCACCACCGTGGACAGGACCCCGCACAGATACGCAGTATTTT. Translation: CASSPPWTGPRTDTQYF.

V gene TRBV5-4 combines with J gene TRBJ2-1; 9 bases agree with TRBD1. The CDR3 covers 15 residues. Germline trimming cut 3 bases from V and 7 bases from J; bases unmatched to any gene: 8. Germline-derived CDR1 and CDR2 are SGHNT and YYREEE (reference sequence). The CDR3 coding sequence is TGTGCCAGCAGCTCTGGACAGGGGAAAGCGAATGAGCAGTTCTTC. Protein sequence: CASSSGQGKANEQFF.

This sequence joins TRBV19 and TRBJ2-7; TRBD1 or TRBD2 may be the D gene (5 bases each). CDR3 length: 15 amino acids. In germline, CDR1 is LNHDA, CDR2 SQIVND (reference sequence). Trimming removed 4 bases at V and 1 base at J, with 14 bases between. The CDR3 loop is CASSTDRGGSYEQYV. In nucleotides, the CDR3 is TGTGCCAGTAGTACCGACAGAGGAGGTTCCTACGAGCAGTACGTC.

The V gene is TRBV30, the J gene TRBJ1-1; tentative D call: TRBD1 (5 bases). Germline V gives CDR1 GTSNPN, CDR2 SVGIG (reference sequence). V was trimmed by 0 bases and J by 8 bases, leaving 16 bases between them. The CDR3 is made up of 14 amino acids. CDR3: CAWSVGAPSPEAFF. CDR3 coding DNA: TGTGCCTGGAGTGTAGGGGCCCCGTCGCCCGAAGCTTTCTTT.

The chain recombines TRBV5-1 with TRBJ2-3; D remains unclear. Trimming removed 2 bases from V and 2 bases from J, with 3 bases in between. The CDR3 extends over 12 amino acids. Per the germline V gene, CDR1 is SGHRS and CDR2 is YFSETQ. Here the CDR3 DNA reads TGCGCCAGCAGCTTCCTCACAGATACGCAGTATTTT. This translates into CASSFLTDTQYF.

The chain employs TRBV4-2 and TRBJ1-5; no clear D gene. Germline loops: CDR1 LGHNA, CDR2 YNFKEQ. This CDR3 is 13 amino acids long. Trimming took off 1 base at V and 4 bases at J, with 5 bases between the two ends. The CDR3 here is CASSQVENQPQHF. The DNA of the CDR3 is TGTGCCAGCAGCCAAGTGGAGAATCAGCCCCAGCATTTT.

V is TRBV7-6 and J is TRBJ2-1, with 9 positions matching TRBD2. CDR1 and CDR2 from the germline V gene are SGHVS and FNYEAQ. This CDR3 comprises 19 residues. Trimming cost V 3 bases and J 0 bases; bases outside gene matches: 12. The CDR3 nucleotides read TGTGCCAGCAGCTTCGAGGGGTGGTATAGCGGGAGCTCCTACAATGAGCAGTTCTTC. Protein: CASSFEGWYSGSSYNEQFF.

This clone came up a few times. The chain combines TRBV28 with TRBJ2-7; D not resolved. V lost 7 bases and J 0 bases, leaving 10 bases between the germline ends. CDR1 MDHEN and CDR2 SYDVKM come from the germline V gene. The CDR3 length is 13 residues. The CDR3 nucleotides read TGTGCCAGCACCAGGCTCAGCTCCTACGAGCAGTACGTC. Its protein is CASTRLSSYEQYV.

This chain's CDR3 is CASWTGEDGYTF. The CDR3 region has the DNA TGTGCCAGCTGGACCGGGGAGGATGGCTACACCTTC. V is TRBV28 and J is TRBJ1-2; D ambiguous. The CDR3 covers 12 residues. In germline, CDR1 is MDHEN, CDR2 SYDVKM. Deletions cut 8 bases from V and 6 bases from J, with 13 bases between.

The chain carries TRBV27 and TRBJ2-5, with TRBD2 identical over 9 bases. Judging by the DNA end, TRBJ2-7 fits better; the J call may be wrong. Germline V lookup: CDR1 MNHEY, CDR2 SMNVEV (reference sequence). The CDR3 totals 14 residues. The CDR3, as DNA: TGTGCCAGCAGTTTTCAAGCGGGAGGCGACGAGCAGTACTTC. It codes for CASSFQAGGDEQYF.

The V call is TRBV28, the J call TRBJ2-2, with D possibly being TRBD1 (5 bases). The CDR3 extends over 16 amino acids. Trimming took 5 bases from V and 1 from J, leaving 14 bases between them. The V gene's germline CDR1 is MDHEN and CDR2 SYDVKM. CDR3 sequence: CASSRPLGQNTGELFF. Here the CDR3 DNA reads TGTGCCAGCAGTAGGCCCCTTGGACAGAACACCGGGGAGCTGTTTTTT.

The V gene is TRBV9, the J gene TRBJ2-1, with D unresolved. V was trimmed by 3 bases and J by 0 bases, leaving 13 bases between them. Per the germline V gene, CDR1 is SGDLS and CDR2 is YYNGEE. This CDR3 has 16 residues. In DNA, the CDR3 is TGTGCCAGCAGCGCGCGGCCGTCGAGCTCCTACAATGAGCAGTTCTTC. Translated: CASSARPSSSYNEQFF. Using reference TRBV9 and TRBJ2-1 for the parts outside the CDR3, the full variable domain is DSGVTQTPKHLITATGQRVTLRCSPRSGDLSVYWYQQSLDQGLQFLIQYYNGEERAKGNILERFSAQQFPDLHSELNLSSLELGDSALYFCASSARPSSSYNEQFFGPGTRLTVL.

The CDR3 DNA sequence: TGTGCCAGCAGCACGGGGGACAGGGGCTCCAATGAGCAGTTCTTC. The encoded protein is CASSTGDRGSNEQFF. This sequence joins TRBV7-3 and TRBJ2-1; 10 bases are a match to TRBD1. J lost 6 bases, V lost 5 bases, and 7 bases had no gene match. The CDR3 is 15 amino acids. Germline assignment: CDR1 SGHTA and CDR2 FQGTGA.

The J gene is TRBJ2-1, the V gene TRBV9; D is unresolved. V lost 0 bases and J 0 bases, leaving 7 bases between the germline ends. Germline V gives CDR1 SGDLS, CDR2 YYNGEE. The CDR3 runs 15 residues. This chain's CDR3 is CASSVGWDSYNEQFF. CDR3 nucleotides: TGTGCCAGCAGCGTAGGATGGGACTCCTACAATGAGCAGTTCTTC.

The chain employs TRBV11-2 and TRBJ2-5; tentatively, D is TRBD1 or TRBD2 (5 bases each). V was shortened by 5 bases and J by 7 bases, with 23 bases between the two germline ends. CDR3 size: 16 residues. Germline V gene sequence: CDR1 SGHAT, CDR2 FQNNGV. The CDR3 protein is CASSPRSGRTRGTQYF. CDR3 DNA sequence: TGTGCCAGCAGCCCCAGATCGGGACGGACAAGAGGGACCCAGTACTTC. The variable domain in full, completed from reference TRBV11-2 and TRBJ2-5, reads EAGVAQSPRYKIIEKRQSVAFWCNPISGHATLYWYQQILGQGPKLLIQFQNNGVVDDSQLPKDRFSAERLKGVDSTLKIQPAKLEDSAVYLCASSPRSGRTRGTQYFGPGTRLLVL.

This clone came up a few times. The chain combines TRBV7-2 with TRBJ1-4; TRBD1 matches 8 bases. The trim removed 5 bases at V and 9 bases at J, leaving 14 bases unmatched. CDR1 is SGHTA and CDR2 is FQGNSA in the germline V gene. The CDR3 runs to 16 residues. CDR3 sequence reads: CASSVGSSDRGKKLFF. As DNA, the CDR3 is TGTGCCAGCAGCGTTGGGTCTTCCGACAGGGGAAAAAAACTGTTTTTT.

The chain is built from TRBV10-2 and TRBJ2-7; the D gene is possibly TRBD2 (6 bases). V was clipped by 4 bases and J by 7 bases, with 11 bases between them. The CDR3 runs to 12 residues. CDR1 is WSHSY and CDR2 is SAAADI in the germline V gene. CDR3 DNA sequence: TGCGCCAGCAGTGCGAAAGGGACTGAGCAGTACGTC. Its translation is CASSAKGTEQYV.